The 10 T cell receptor beta chains below come from one sample, sequenced in a study of PD-L1 blockade in urothelial cancer. Method: immunoSEQ multiplex PCR; TCRdb's copy keeps in-frame clones and lacks some. The top ten clones hold 4.5% to 7% of a sample with tens of thousands of clones, around 90% of them seen once. Specimen: PBMCs, collected around atezolizumab (anti-PD-L1) treatment. The receptors were sampled from a woman in her sixties or seventies with urothelial cancer.

This clone was found once. The V call is TRBV10-3, the J call TRBJ2-7, with 8 bases fitting TRBD1. Germline CDR1 ENHRY, CDR2 SYGVKD. J lost 4 bases, V lost 0 bases, and 5 bases had no gene match. CDR3 length: 15 residues. As DNA, the CDR3 is TGTGCCATCAGTGAGTCGTTACAGGGGGTGTACGAGCAGTACTTC. It codes for CAISESLQGVYEQYF.

This clone was recorded a few times. The CDR3 region has the DNA TGTGCCAGCATCTCGTGGGACAGGTTGGATCAGCCCCAGCATTTT. Protein sequence: CASISWDRLDQPQHF. The chain links TRBV5-8 to TRBJ1-5, with TRBD1 matching over 8 bases. The CDR3 contains 15 residues. In germline, CDR1 is SGHTS, CDR2 YDEGEE. V dropped 6 bases and J dropped 5; count of bases not matched to a gene: 10.

The chain carries TRBV2 and TRBJ2-1; TRBD2 agrees at 11 bases. Trimming cost V 6 bases and J 9 bases; bases outside gene matches: 4. Germline V CDR1 and CDR2: SNHLY, FYNNEI. There are 13 residues in the CDR3. CDR3 nucleotides: TGTGCCAGCAGACGGACTAGCGGGTCTGAGCAGTTCTTC. Translated: CASRRTSGSEQFF.

The chain joins TRBV15 to TRBJ2-7, with D maybe TRBD1 (6 bases). This CDR3 spans 15 amino acids. CDR1 is LNHNV and CDR2 is YYDKDF in the germline V gene (reference sequence). V shed 3 bases and J shed 6 bases, with 18 bases lying between them. In DNA, the CDR3 is TGTGCCACCAGCAGGGACCCCTCAGGGGTCCGCGAGCAGTACTTC. Protein product: CATSRDPSGVREQYF. The full variable domain, rest sourced from reference TRBV15 and TRBJ2-7, is DAMVIQNPRYQVTQFGKPVTLSCSQTLNHNVMYWYQQKSSQAPKLLFHYYDKDFNNEADTPDNFQSRRPNTSFCFLDIRSPGLGDTAMYLCATSRDPSGVREQYFGPGTRLTVT.

This clone appeared a few times. The genes are TRBV7-9 and TRBJ1-6; possibly TRBD1 for D (5 bases). V lost 4 bases to trimming and J lost 9 bases, with 13 bases between them. CDR3 length: 14 residues. Germline lookup yields CDR1 SEHNR and CDR2 FQNEAQ (reference sequence). The CDR3 reads CASSWAGNGSPLHF. CDR3 nucleotides: TGTGCCAGCAGCTGGGCAGGGAATGGTTCACCCCTCCACTTT.

The CDR3 DNA follows: TGCGCCAGCAGCCAAGATCCCCGTAACTATGGCTACACCTTC. Translating gives CASSQDPRNYGYTF. The rearrangement joins TRBV4-1 to TRBJ1-2; D is undetermined. This CDR3 has 14 amino acids. V was clipped by 0 bases and J by 1 base, with 6 bases between them. From germline, CDR1 is MGHRA and CDR2 YSYEKL.

This chain links TRBV6-5 with TRBJ1-1; 7 nucleotides align to TRBD1. Trimming at V came to 1 base and at J to 4 bases, leaving 3 bases not matched to a gene. Looked up from germline, CDR1 is MNHEY and CDR2 is SVGAGI. The CDR3 totals 14 residues. CDR3 nucleotides: TGTGCCAGCAGTTACTTGGCAGGGGGCACTGAAGCTTTCTTT. Its protein is CASSYLAGGTEAFF.

This clone was seen only once. The chain employs TRBV28 and TRBJ1-2; 8 bases align to TRBD1. J was trimmed by 6 bases and V by 2 bases; bases with no gene match: 2. The CDR3 has 13 residues. Germline V CDR1 and CDR2: MDHEN, SYDVKM. The CDR3, as DNA: TGTGCCAGCAGTTTAACAGGGGGGAATGGCTACACCTTC. This gives the protein CASSLTGGNGYTF.

This sequence joins TRBV6-6 and TRBJ2-3, with 11 nucleotides matching TRBD2. The CDR3 sequence is 16 residues long. In germline, CDR1 is MNHNY, CDR2 SVGAGI (reference sequence). Trimming removed 6 bases from V and 4 bases from J; junction bases left unmatched: 9. CDR3 coding DNA: TGTGCCAGCAGCCGCGCACTAGCGGGAGCGTCAGATACGCAGTATTTT. Its protein product is CASSRALAGASDTQYF.

CDR3 amino acids: CAWQTGVQPQHF. Here the CDR3 DNA reads TGTGCCTGGCAAACAGGGGTACAGCCCCAGCATTTT. V and J are TRBV30 and TRBJ1-5; TRBD1 matches at 7 bases. V trimming: 5 bases; J trimming: 7 bases; junction bases outside the gene matches: 5. The CDR3 covers 12 residues. The germline V gene encodes CDR1 GTSNPN and CDR2 SVGIG (reference sequence).